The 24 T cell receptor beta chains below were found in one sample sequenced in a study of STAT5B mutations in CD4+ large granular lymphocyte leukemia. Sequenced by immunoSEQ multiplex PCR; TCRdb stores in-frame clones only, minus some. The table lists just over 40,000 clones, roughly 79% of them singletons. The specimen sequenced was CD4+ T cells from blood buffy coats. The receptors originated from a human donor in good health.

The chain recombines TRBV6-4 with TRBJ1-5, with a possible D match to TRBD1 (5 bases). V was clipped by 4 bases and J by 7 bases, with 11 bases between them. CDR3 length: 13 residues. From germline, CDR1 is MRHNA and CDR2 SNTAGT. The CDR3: CASSAEGHQPQHF. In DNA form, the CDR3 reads TGTGCCAGCAGTGCTGAGGGGCACCAGCCCCAGCATTTT.

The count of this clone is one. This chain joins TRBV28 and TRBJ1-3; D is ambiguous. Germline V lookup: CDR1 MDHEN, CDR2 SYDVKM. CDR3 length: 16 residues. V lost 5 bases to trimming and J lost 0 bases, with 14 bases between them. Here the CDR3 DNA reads TGTGCCAGCAGTCGGGGTTCCACCTACTCTGGAAACACCATATATTTT. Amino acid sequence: CASSRGSTYSGNTIYF.

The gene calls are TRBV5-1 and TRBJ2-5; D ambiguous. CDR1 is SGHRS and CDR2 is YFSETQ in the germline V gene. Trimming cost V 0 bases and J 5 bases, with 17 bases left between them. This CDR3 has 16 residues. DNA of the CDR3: TGCGCCAGCAGCTTGGTCGCCTTGGACGGTCGGGAGACCCAGTACTTC. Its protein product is CASSLVALDGRETQYF.

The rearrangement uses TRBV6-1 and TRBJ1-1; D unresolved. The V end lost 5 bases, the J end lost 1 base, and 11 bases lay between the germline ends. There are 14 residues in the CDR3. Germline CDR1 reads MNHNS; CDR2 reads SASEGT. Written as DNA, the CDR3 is TGTGCCAGCAGTAGTTACGGCGAGAACACTGAAGCTTTCTTT. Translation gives CASSSYGENTEAFF.

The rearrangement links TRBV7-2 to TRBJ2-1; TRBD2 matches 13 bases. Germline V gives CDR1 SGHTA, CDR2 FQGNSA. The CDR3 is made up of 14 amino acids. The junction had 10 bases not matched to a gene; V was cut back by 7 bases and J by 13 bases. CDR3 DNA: TGTGCCAGCACCCCCGAACTAGCGGGAGGGACCCAGTTCTTC. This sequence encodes CASTPELAGGTQFF.

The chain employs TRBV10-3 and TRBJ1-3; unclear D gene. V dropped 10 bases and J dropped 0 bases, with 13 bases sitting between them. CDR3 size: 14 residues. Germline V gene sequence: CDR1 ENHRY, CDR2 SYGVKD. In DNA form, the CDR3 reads TGTGCCACCTTGGAACGGGACTCTGGAAACACCATATATTTT. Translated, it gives CATLERDSGNTIYF.

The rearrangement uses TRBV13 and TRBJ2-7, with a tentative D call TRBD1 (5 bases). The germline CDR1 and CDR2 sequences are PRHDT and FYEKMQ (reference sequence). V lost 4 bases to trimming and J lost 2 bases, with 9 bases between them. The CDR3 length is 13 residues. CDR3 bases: TGTGCCAGCAGCTCCCTAGGGGCCTACGAGCAGTACTTC. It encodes CASSSLGAYEQYF.

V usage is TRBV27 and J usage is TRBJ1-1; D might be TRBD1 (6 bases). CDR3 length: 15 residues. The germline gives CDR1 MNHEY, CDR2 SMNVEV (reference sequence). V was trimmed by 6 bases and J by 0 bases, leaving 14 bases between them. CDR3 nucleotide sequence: TGTGCCAGCAGACGCAGGGGAGACCTGAACACTGAAGCTTTCTTT. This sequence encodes CASRRRGDLNTEAFF.

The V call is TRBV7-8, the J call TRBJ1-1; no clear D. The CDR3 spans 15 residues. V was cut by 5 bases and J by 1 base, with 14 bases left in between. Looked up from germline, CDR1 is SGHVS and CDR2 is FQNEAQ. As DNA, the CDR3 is TGTGCCAGCAGCCCTATAGCCCTCCAGAACACTGAAGCTTTCTTT. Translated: CASSPIALQNTEAFF.

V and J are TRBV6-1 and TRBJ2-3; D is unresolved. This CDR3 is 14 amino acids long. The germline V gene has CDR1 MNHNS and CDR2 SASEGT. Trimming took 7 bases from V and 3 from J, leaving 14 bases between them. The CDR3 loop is CASNPLGYTDTQYF. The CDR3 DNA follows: TGTGCCAGCAACCCTCTCGGGTATACAGATACGCAGTATTTT.

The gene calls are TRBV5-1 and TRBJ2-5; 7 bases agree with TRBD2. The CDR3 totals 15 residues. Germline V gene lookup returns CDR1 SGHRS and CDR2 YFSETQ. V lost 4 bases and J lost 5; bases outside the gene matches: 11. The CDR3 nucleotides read TGCGCCAGCAGCCTCCTGTTTGGGGGAGGGGAGACCCAGTACTTC. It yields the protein CASSLLFGGGETQYF.

The CDR3, as DNA: TGTGCCAGTAGTCCACCGGACAGGGGGCGAGAAAAGAGCTACACCTTC. Its translation is CASSPPDRGREKSYTF. The chain employs TRBV19 and TRBJ1-2; 11 positions agree with TRBD1. Germline CDR1 and CDR2: LNHDA and SQIVND (reference sequence). Losses at the gene ends were 5 bases for V and 9 bases for J; bases not matched to a gene: 14. The CDR3 is 16 amino acids.

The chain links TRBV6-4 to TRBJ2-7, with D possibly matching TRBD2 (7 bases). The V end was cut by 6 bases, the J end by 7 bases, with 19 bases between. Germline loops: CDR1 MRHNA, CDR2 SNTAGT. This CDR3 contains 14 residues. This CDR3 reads CASSPMGGQGEQYF. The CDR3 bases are TGTGCCAGCAGCCCCATGGGGGGGCAAGGGGAGCAGTACTTC.

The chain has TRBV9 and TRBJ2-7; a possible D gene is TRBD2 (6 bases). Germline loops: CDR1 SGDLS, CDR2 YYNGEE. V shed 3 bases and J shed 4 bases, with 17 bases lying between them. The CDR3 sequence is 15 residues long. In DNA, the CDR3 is TGTGCCAGCAGCGAAGGTAGCGGAGCTATTTACGAGCAGTACTTC. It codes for CASSEGSGAIYEQYF.

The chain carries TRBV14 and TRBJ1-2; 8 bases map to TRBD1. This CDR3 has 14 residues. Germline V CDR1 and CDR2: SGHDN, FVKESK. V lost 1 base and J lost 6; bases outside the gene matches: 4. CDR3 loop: CASSQVRDRHGYTF. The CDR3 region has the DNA TGTGCCAGCAGCCAAGTGCGGGACAGGCATGGCTACACCTTC.

The CDR3 DNA reads TGTGCCATCAGTAGGGGACCTAGAGACGAGCAGTACTTC. Translated: CAISRGPRDEQYF. This rearrangement joins TRBV10-3 to TRBJ2-7; D may correspond to TRBD1 or TRBD2 (5 bases each). The V end was cut by 5 bases, the J end by 5 bases, with 13 bases between. From germline, CDR1 is ENHRY and CDR2 SYGVKD. The CDR3 has 13 residues.

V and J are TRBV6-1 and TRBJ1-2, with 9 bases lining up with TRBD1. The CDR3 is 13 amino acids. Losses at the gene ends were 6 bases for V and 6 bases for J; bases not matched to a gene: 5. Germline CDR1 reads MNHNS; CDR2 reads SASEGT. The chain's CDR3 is CASRGTGKNGYTF. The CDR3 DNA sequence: TGTGCCAGCAGGGGGACAGGGAAAAATGGCTACACCTTC.

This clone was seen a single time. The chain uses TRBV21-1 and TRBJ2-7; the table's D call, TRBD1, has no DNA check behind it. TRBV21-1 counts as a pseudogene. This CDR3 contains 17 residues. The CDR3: CASSKELATRPPYEQYF. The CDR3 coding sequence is TGTGCCAGCAGCAAAGAACTGGCGACACGACCCCCCTACGAGCAGTACTTC.

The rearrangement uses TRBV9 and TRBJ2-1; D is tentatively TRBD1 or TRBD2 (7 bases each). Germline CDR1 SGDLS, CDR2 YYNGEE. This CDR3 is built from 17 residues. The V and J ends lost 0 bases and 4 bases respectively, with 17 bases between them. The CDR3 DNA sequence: TGTGCCAGCAGCGTAGGAGGTGGGCAGGGGGGGTACAATGAGCAGTTCTTC. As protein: CASSVGGGQGGYNEQFF.

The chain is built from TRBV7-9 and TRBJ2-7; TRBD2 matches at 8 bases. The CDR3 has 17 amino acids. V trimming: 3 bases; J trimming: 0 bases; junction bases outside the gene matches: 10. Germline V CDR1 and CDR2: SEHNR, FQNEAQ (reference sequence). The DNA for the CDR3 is TGTGCCAGCAGCTTTATCCCGGGACTAGGAGACTCCTACGAGCAGTACTTC. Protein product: CASSFIPGLGDSYEQYF.

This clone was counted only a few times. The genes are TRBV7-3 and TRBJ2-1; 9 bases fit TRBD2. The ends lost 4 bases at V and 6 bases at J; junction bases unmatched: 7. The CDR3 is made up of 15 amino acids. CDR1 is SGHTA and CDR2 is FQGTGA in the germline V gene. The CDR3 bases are TGTGCCAGCAGCTCGGGGCTAGCGGGGTCCAATGAGCAGTTCTTC. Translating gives CASSSGLAGSNEQFF.

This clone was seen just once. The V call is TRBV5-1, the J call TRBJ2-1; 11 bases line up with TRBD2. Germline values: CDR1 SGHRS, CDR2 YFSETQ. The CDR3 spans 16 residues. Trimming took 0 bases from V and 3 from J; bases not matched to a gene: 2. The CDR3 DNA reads TGCGCCAGCAGCTTGGCCGGGACTAGCGGCTACAATGAGCAGTTCTTC. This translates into CASSLAGTSGYNEQFF.

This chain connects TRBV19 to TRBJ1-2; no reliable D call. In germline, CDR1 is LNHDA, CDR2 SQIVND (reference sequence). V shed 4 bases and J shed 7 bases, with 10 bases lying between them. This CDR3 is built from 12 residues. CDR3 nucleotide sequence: TGTGCCAGTAGTAACCGCATCCTTGGCTACACCTTC. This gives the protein CASSNRILGYTF.

In DNA form, the CDR3 reads TGTGCCAGCTCACCCTTACAGGGCCGGGAGACCCAGTACTTC. This codes for CASSPLQGRETQYF. The chain uses TRBV18 and TRBJ2-5, with a possible D match to TRBD1 (6 bases). Germline V lookup: CDR1 KGHSH, CDR2 LQKENI. V was cut by 3 bases and J by 5 bases, with 13 bases left in between. The CDR3 loop spans 14 amino acids.